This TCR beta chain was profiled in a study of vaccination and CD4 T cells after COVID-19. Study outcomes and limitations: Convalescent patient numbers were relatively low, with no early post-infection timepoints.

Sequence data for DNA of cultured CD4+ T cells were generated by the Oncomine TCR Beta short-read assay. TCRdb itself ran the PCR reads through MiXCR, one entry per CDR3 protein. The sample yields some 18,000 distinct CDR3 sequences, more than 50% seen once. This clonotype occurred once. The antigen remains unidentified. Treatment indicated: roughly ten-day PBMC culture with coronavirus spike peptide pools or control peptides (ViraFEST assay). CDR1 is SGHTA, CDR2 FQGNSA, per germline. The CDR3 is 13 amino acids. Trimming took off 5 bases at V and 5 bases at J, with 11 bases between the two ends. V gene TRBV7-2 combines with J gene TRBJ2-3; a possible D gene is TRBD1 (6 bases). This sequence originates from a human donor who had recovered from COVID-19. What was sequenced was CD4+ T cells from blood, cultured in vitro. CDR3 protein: CASSRGTRDTQYF. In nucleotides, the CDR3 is TGTGCCAGCAGCCGTGGGACAAGAGATACGCAGTATTTT.